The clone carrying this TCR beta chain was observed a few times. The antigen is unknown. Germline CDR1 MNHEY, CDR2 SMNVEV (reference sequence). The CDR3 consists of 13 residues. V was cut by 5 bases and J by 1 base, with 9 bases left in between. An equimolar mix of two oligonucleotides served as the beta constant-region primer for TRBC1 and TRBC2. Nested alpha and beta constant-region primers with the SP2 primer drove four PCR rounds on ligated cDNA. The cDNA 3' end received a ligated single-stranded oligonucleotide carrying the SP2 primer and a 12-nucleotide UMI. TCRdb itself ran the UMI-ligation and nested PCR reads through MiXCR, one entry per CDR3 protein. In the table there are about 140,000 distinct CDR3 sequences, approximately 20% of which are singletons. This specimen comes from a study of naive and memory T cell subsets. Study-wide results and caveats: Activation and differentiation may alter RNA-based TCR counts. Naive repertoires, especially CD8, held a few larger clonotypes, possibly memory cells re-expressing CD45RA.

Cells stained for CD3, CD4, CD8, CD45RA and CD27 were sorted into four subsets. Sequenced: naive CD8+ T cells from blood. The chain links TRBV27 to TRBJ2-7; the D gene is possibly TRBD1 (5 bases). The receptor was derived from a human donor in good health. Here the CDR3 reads CASSITGSYEQYF. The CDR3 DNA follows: TGTGCCAGCAGTATCACAGGTTCCTACGAGCAGTACTTC.